This T cell receptor beta chain comes out of a study of shared clonotypes between healthy human individuals. Generated by immunoSEQ multiplex PCR, the TCRdb table keeps only in-frame clones and is missing some. The table includes 2 million to 2.5 million clones, 90% to 97% detected once. The sample comprised naive CD4+ T cells sorted from blood. Noted subset: CD45RA+ positively selected. The clonotype was recovered from a man between 18 and 29 years old in good health.

Here the CDR3 DNA reads TGTGCCAGCAGTTATGAACGGGAGGGCTACGAGCAGTACTTC. Protein product: CASSYEREGYEQYF. J is TRBJ2-7 and V is TRBV6-5, with 8 bases identical to TRBD2. Unmatched junction bases numbered 4, after V lost 3 bases and J lost 3 bases. CDR1 and CDR2 (germline): MNHEY, SVGAGI. The CDR3 length is 14 residues.